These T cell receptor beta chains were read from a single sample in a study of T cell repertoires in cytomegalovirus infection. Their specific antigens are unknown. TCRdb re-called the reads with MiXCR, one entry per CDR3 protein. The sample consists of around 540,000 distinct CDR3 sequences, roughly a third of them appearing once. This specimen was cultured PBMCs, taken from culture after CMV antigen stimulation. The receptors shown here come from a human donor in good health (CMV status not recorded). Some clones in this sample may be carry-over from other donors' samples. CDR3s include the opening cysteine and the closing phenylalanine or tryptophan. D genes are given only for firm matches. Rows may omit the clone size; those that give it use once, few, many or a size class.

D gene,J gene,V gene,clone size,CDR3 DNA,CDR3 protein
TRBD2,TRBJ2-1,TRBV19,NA,TGTGCCAGTAGTATAGCCCGACTAGCGGGTGGGAGCTCCTACAATGAGCAGTTCTTC,CASSIARLAGGSSYNEQFF
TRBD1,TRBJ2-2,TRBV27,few,TGTGCCTCATGGAGGTCTGGGACAGTGAGGGGAGGGGAGCTGTTTTTT,CASWRSGTVRGGELFF
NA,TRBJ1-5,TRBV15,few,TGTGCCACCAGCAGAGACGGGGGTGGGGAGCAGCCCCAGCATTTT,CATSRDGGGEQPQHF
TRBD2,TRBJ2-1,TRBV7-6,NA,TGTGCCAGCAGCTTAAGCGGGACCTCCTACAATGAGCAGTTCTTC,CASSLSGTSYNEQFF
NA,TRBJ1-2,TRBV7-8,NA,TGTGCCAGCAGCTCCAGAGGGAATGGCTACACCTTC,CASSSRGNGYTF
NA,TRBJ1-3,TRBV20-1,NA,TGCAGTGCTCCCCGGACACAAGGAAACACCATATATTTT,CSAPRTQGNTIYF
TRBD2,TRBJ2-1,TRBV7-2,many,TGTGCCAGCAGCTCAGATGGGACTAGCGATACTGAGCAGTTCTTC,CASSSDGTSDTEQFF
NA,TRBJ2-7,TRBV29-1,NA,TGCAGCGTTGAAGATGCAGGCCGCTACGAGCAGTACTTC,CSVEDAGRYEQYF
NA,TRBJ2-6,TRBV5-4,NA,TGTGCCAGCAGCAATCCGGGCCAGAGCTCTGGGGCCAACGTCCTGACTTTC,CASSNPGQSSGANVLTF
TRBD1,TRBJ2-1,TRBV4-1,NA,TGCGCCAGCAGCTGGCGAGAGGGGGCGTCCTACAATGAGCAGTTCTTC,CASSWREGASYNEQFF
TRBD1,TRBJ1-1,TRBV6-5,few,TGTGCCAGTCGGGACAGTCCTCGGGCTGAAGCTTTCTTT,CASRDSPRAEAFF
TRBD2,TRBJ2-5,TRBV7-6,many,TGTGCCAGCAGCCGAGGGACTACCCAAGAGACCCAGTACTTC,CASSRGTTQETQYF
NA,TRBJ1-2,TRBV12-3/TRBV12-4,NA,TGTGCCAGCAGAAATGGACCTGACTATGGCTACACCTTC,CASRNGPDYGYTF
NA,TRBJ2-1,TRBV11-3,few,TGTGCCAGCAGCCTCACCTCTCTGGTCGGAGACAATGAGCAGTTCTTC,CASSLTSLVGDNEQFF
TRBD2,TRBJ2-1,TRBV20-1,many,TGCAGTGCTGGAACAGCAACCGGGACTAGCAATGAGCAGTTCTTC,CSAGTATGTSNEQFF
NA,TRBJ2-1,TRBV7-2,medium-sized,TGTGCCAGCAGCTTAGCGGCCGGGGCCAATGAGCAGTTCTTC,CASSLAAGANEQFF
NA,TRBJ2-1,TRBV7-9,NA,TGTGCCAGCAGCTTCGGAGTTTCCCGTGAGCAGTTCTTC,CASSFGVSREQFF
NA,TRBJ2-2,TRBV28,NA,TGTGCCAGCAGTGGGGGTTTTAACACCGGGGAGCTGTTTTTT,CASSGGFNTGELFF
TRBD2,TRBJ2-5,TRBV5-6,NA,TGTGCCAGCAGCTCATCTTGGCGGGAGGTTGTCCAAGAGACCCAGTACTTC,CASSSSWREVVQETQYF
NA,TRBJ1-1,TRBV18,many,TGTGCCAGCTCACCTAACAGAGTGGAAACTGAAGCTTTCTTT,CASSPNRVETEAFF
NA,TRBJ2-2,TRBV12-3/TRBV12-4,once,TGTGCCAGCACCCCAAGGGGCACCGGGGAGCTGTTTTTT,CASTPRGTGELFF
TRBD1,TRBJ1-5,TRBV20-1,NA,TGCAGTGCTTTTCCGGGACAGGGTAATAATCAGCCCCAGCATTTT,CSAFPGQGNNQPQHF
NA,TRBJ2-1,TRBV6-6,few,TGTGCCAGCAGTTACGATCGTTACTCCTACAATGAGCAGTTCTTC,CASSYDRYSYNEQFF
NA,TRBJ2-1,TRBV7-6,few,TGTGCCAGCAGCTCGCTTACAAGTGGCCGCCACCCTGAGCAGTTCTTC,CASSSLTSGRHPEQFF
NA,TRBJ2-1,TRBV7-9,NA,TGTGCCAGCAGCTTACCCCGGACCCGTAGTGAGCAGTTCTTC,CASSLPRTRSEQFF
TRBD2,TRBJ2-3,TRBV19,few,TGTGCCAGTAGCAGACTAGCGGGAATCGCAGATACGCAGTATTTT,CASSRLAGIADTQYF
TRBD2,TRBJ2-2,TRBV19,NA,TGTGCCACTACCCTAGCGGGTACCGGGGAGCTGTTTTTT,CATTLAGTGELFF
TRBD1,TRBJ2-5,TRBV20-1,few,TGCAGTGCTAGAAGGACAGGGGTGGGGGAGACCCAGTACTTC,CSARRTGVGETQYF
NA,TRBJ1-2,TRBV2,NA,TGTGCCAGCAATCGGGAGACGCCTATTCTCACCTTC,CASNRETPILTF
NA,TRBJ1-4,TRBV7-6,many,TGTGCCAGCAGCTTAGGACCGCGTGGGGAAAAACTGTTTTTT,CASSLGPRGEKLFF
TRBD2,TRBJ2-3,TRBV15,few,TGTGCCACCAGCAGAGATGAGCGGGAGAAAGTCACAGATACGCAGTATTTT,CATSRDEREKVTDTQYF
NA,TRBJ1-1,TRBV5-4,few,TGTGCCAGCAGCTTGGGAGGCTCTATGAACACTGAAGCTTTCTTT,CASSLGGSMNTEAFF
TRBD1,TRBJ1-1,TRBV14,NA,TGTGCCAGCAGCCATCTGGGAGCCCCGCCGGGACAGAAGAACACTGAAGCTTTCTTT,CASSHLGAPPGQKNTEAFF
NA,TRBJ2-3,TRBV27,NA,TGTGCCAGCAGTTTATCCCACGGGGCAGATACGCAGTATTTT,CASSLSHGADTQYF
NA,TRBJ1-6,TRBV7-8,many,TGTGCCAGCATATCGGGGACAAGGCTCAGCTCCTATAATTCACCCCTCCACTTT,CASISGTRLSSYNSPLHF
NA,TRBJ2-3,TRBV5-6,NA,TGTGCCAGCAGCTTGGAAAGCGGAGGGGGCACAGATACGCAGTATTTT,CASSLESGGGTDTQYF
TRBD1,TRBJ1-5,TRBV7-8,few,TGTGCCAGCAGCTTAGGACAGGGAGGAGAGCCCCAGCATTTT,CASSLGQGGEPQHF
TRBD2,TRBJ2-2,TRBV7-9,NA,TGTGCCAGCAGTCAGCCGCGAGCGGGAGGATCCTCGAACACCGGGGAGCTGTTTTTT,CASSQPRAGGSSNTGELFF
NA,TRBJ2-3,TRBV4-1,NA,TGCGCCAGCAGCCAAGAAGTAGGACAGCGCACAGATACGCAGTATTTT,CASSQEVGQRTDTQYF
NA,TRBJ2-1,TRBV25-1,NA,TGTGCCAGCAGTGAATTTGGCAGGGAGAACAATGAGCAGTTCTTC,CASSEFGRENNEQFF
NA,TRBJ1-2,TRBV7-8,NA,TGTGCCAGCAGCTCTGAGGGACTGTATGGCTACACCTTC,CASSSEGLYGYTF
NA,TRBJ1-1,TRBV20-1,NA,TGCAGTGCTAGAGATGGCCGACCCAAGAACACTGAAGCTTTCTTT,CSARDGRPKNTEAFF
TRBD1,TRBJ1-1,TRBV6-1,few,TGTGCCAGCAGCCGAATGACAGGGCCTAACACTGAAGCTTTCTTT,CASSRMTGPNTEAFF
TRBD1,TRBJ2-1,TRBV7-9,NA,TGTGCCAGCAGCTCTACGACAGGGGTTCAATGGTATGAGCAGTTCTTC,CASSSTTGVQWYEQFF
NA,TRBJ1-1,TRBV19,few,TGTGCCAGTAGTGGTCGCAGGCGAGTCACTGAAGCTTTCTTT,CASSGRRRVTEAFF
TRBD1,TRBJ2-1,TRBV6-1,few,TGTGCCAGCGGCTACCCGGGACAGGTATACAATGAGCAGTTCTTC,CASGYPGQVYNEQFF
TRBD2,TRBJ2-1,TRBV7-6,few,TGTGCCAGCAGCTTCACTAGCGGGCAGAGCTCCTACAATGAGCAGTTCTTC,CASSFTSGQSSYNEQFF
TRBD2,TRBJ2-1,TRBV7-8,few,TGTGCCAGCAGCTTAGGACTAGCGGGATCCCTAAGCTCCTACAATGAGCAGTTCTTC,CASSLGLAGSLSSYNEQFF
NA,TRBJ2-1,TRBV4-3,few,TGCGCCAGCAGCCAAGATAACGCCCTGGGGGAGCAGTTCTTC,CASSQDNALGEQFF
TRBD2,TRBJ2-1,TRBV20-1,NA,TGCAGTGCTACCCGACTAGCGGAGTACAATGAGCAGTTCTTC,CSATRLAEYNEQFF
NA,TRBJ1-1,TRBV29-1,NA,TGCAGCGTTGCAGCGGCAGAAGACATGAACACTGAAGCTTTCTTT,CSVAAAEDMNTEAFF
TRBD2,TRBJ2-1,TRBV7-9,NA,TGTGCCAGCAGCTTGGGAGGACTAGCGGGGAACTACAATGAGCAGTTCTTC,CASSLGGLAGNYNEQFF
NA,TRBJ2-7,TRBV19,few,TGTGCCAGTAGTATGAGGGTGGACTCCTACGAGCAGTACTTC,CASSMRVDSYEQYF
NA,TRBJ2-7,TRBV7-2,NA,TGTGCCAGCAGCTTAAAAACCGAGCAGTACTTC,CASSLKTEQYF